The 17 T cell receptor beta chains below all came from one sample that was sequenced in a study of shared clonotypes between healthy human individuals. Using immunoSEQ multiplex PCR, the repertoire was profiled, and TCRdb retains in-frame clones only, with some absent. The sample has around 1.9 million clones, roughly 91% seen once. Terminally differentiated effector memory CD45RA+ cells were left out of the naive CD8 fraction, which was CD45RO-negative and positively selected for CCR7. The source material was naive CD8+ T cells from PBMCs. The receptors were sampled from a man younger than 35 in good health. Some clones in this sample may be carry-over from other donors' samples.

The chain has TRBV6-5 and TRBJ2-1; D uncertain. The germline CDR1 and CDR2 sequences are MNHEY and SVGAGI. This CDR3 region has 11 residues. Trimming took off 6 bases at V and 7 bases at J, with 7 bases between the two ends. This chain's CDR3 is CASRTLNEQFF. The CDR3 coding sequence is TGTGCCAGCAGAACCTTGAATGAGCAGTTCTTC.

J is TRBJ2-5 and V is TRBV10-2; perhaps TRBD1 as D (5 bases). Trimming shortened V by 0 bases and J by 7 bases, and 12 bases separated the two germline ends. This CDR3 region has 14 residues. The germline CDR1 and CDR2 sequences are WSHSY and SAAADI. CDR3 DNA: TGCGCCAGCAGTGAGTCGGCCAGGGATGTGACCCAGTACTTC. Protein: CASSESARDVTQYF.

V usage is TRBV15 and J usage is TRBJ1-1; 9 positions agree with TRBD1. J gave up 5 bases and V 2 bases, and 9 bases lay outside the gene matches. CDR3 length: 16 residues. CDR1 is LNHNV, CDR2 YYDKDF, per germline (reference sequence). Here the CDR3 reads CATSRINHRGLTEAFF. DNA for the CDR3: TGTGCCACCAGCAGAATAAATCACAGGGGGCTAACTGAAGCTTTCTTT.

V and J are TRBV5-5 and TRBJ1-2; 8 bases align to TRBD1. The germline V gene has CDR1 SGHKS and CDR2 YYEKEE (reference sequence). The length of the CDR3 is 14 residues. With V trimmed by 2 bases and J by 4 bases, 4 bases remained unmatched. CDR3 sequence reads: CASSLDQGAYGYTF. CDR3 nucleotides: TGTGCCAGCAGCTTAGATCAGGGGGCCTATGGCTACACCTTC.

The V call is TRBV7-8, the J call TRBJ2-2; 12 nucleotides line up with TRBD2. CDR3 length: 19 amino acids. Germline V CDR1 and CDR2: SGHVS, FQNEAQ. The trim removed 5 bases at V and 1 base at J, leaving 11 bases unmatched. CDR3 DNA: TGTGCCAGCAGCGATCGACTAGCGGGGGAGGGCCTGAACACCGGGGAGCTGTTTTTT. This sequence encodes CASSDRLAGEGLNTGELFF.

The chain carries TRBV6-6 and TRBJ1-4, with 7 bases identical to TRBD1. Germline-derived CDR1 and CDR2 are MNHNY and SVGAGI (reference sequence). The CDR3 contains 15 residues. The V and J ends lost 4 bases and 8 bases, in that order; junction bases with no gene match: 10. This CDR3 reads CASSSPTGLEEKLFF. CDR3 sequence (DNA): TGTGCCAGCAGTTCCCCGACAGGGCTGGAAGAAAAACTGTTTTTT.

This chain uses TRBV6-5 with TRBJ2-1; a possible D gene is TRBD2 (6 bases). The CDR3 consists of 15 residues. Trimming took off 6 bases at V and 3 bases at J, with 15 bases between the two ends. Germline V gene lookup returns CDR1 MNHEY and CDR2 SVGAGI. CDR3 region: CASSLGGAYYNEQFF. Written as DNA, the CDR3 is TGTGCCAGCAGCCTCGGGGGAGCGTACTACAATGAGCAGTTCTTC.

This clone was seen just once. This chain uses TRBV5-1 with TRBJ2-1; D gene unclear. The CDR3 covers 14 residues. Germline-derived CDR1 and CDR2 are SGHRS and YFSETQ. V lost 6 bases to trimming and J lost 5 bases, with 15 bases between them. For the CDR3, the DNA is TGCGCCAGCACTTTGGGCAGGCTACACAATGAGCAGTTCTTC. Its translation: CASTLGRLHNEQFF.

This clone showed up just once. The rearrangement uses TRBV30 and TRBJ2-7; tentative D call: TRBD1 (6 bases). The CDR3 has 14 residues. From germline, CDR1 is GTSNPN and CDR2 SVGIG (reference sequence). Trimming left V 4 bases short and J 0 bases short, with 13 bases between. The CDR3 region is CAWTSVGGSYEQYF. The CDR3 DNA sequence: TGTGCCTGGACCTCCGTAGGGGGCTCCTACGAGCAGTACTTC.

The chain carries TRBV7-3 and TRBJ2-3, with D perhaps TRBD2 (6 bases). Trimming left V 4 bases short and J 6 bases short, with 14 bases between. Germline V gene sequence: CDR1 SGHTA, CDR2 FQGTGA. CDR3 size: 14 residues. The CDR3 DNA reads TGTGCCAGCAGCTGGCGGGACTCCAAGGATACGCAGTATTTT. Encoded protein: CASSWRDSKDTQYF. Drawing the rest from reference TRBV7-3 and TRBJ2-3, the complete variable domain is GAGVSQTPSNKVTEKGKYVELRCDPISGHTALYWYRQSLGQGPEFLIYFQGTGAADDSGLPNDRFFAVRPEGSVSTLKIQRTERGDSAVYLCASSWRDSKDTQYFGPGTRLTVL.

This clone was observed once. The chain combines TRBV11-2 with TRBJ2-3; no definite D call. The length of the CDR3 is 11 residues. Germline V gives CDR1 SGHAT, CDR2 FQNNGV. Trimming took 0 bases from V and 11 from J, leaving 6 bases between them. The CDR3 spells CASSLDAKQYF. DNA for the CDR3: TGTGCCAGCAGCTTAGATGCGAAGCAGTATTTT. Variable domain in full (rest from reference TRBV11-2 and TRBJ2-3): EAGVAQSPRYKIIEKRQSVAFWCNPISGHATLYWYQQILGQGPKLLIQFQNNGVVDDSQLPKDRFSAERLKGVDSTLKIQPAKLEDSAVYLCASSLDAKQYFGPGTRLTVL.

The rearrangement joins TRBV10-1 to TRBJ2-3; 11 nucleotides match TRBD2. From germline, CDR1 is WNHNN and CDR2 SYGVQD (reference sequence). This CDR3 region has 15 residues. V shed 8 bases and J 4 bases; nucleotides not matched to a gene: 8. As DNA, the CDR3 is TGCGCCAGCTCAACTAGCGGGAGTCGGGCAGATACGCAGTATTTT. Translation: CASSTSGSRADTQYF.

The CDR3 DNA is TGCAGCGTTGAAGGGCTAGTAAGCACAGATACGCAGTATTTT. This gives the protein CSVEGLVSTDTQYF. The chain links TRBV29-1 to TRBJ2-3; no definite D call. The germline gives CDR1 SQVTM, CDR2 ANQGSEA. Trimming shortened V by 1 base and J by 0 bases, and 8 bases separated the two germline ends. This CDR3 has 14 amino acids.

The chain combines TRBV11-2 with TRBJ2-3; the D gene is possibly TRBD1 (5 bases). The CDR3 contains 14 residues. Trimming took off 5 bases at V and 5 bases at J, with 14 bases between the two ends. The germline CDR1 and CDR2 sequences are SGHAT and FQNNGV. In DNA, the CDR3 is TGTGCCAGCAGCCCCCTTAGGGGTATAGATACGCAGTATTTT. Residues: CASSPLRGIDTQYF.

The J gene is TRBJ2-7, the V gene TRBV7-2, with 7 bases aligning to TRBD2. Germline CDR1 reads SGHTA; CDR2 reads FQGNSA. V was clipped by 5 bases and J by 1 base; unmatched bases: 11. This CDR3 contains 16 residues. The CDR3 DNA follows: TGTGCCAGCAGCCTGGCGAGGTCGCGGGAGTCCTACGAGCAGTACTTC. Translating it yields CASSLARSRESYEQYF.

This clone appeared once. This chain links TRBV28 with TRBJ2-1; the match to TRBD2 covers 12 bases. CDR1 is MDHEN and CDR2 is SYDVKM in the germline V gene. V shed 6 bases and J 8 bases; nucleotides not matched to a gene: 8. The CDR3 has 15 residues. In DNA form, the CDR3 reads TGTGCCAGCAGCTACCTAGCGGGAGGGCAGGATGAGCAGTTCTTC. Amino acids: CASSYLAGGQDEQFF.

On this clone: The sample contains more than one DNA sequence encoding this CDR3. The V gene is TRBV30, the J gene TRBJ2-7, with D uncertain. The CDR3 contains 13 residues. Trimming stripped 2 bases from V and 2 bases from J, with 10 bases between. From germline, CDR1 is GTSNPN and CDR2 SVGIG (reference sequence). The CDR3 DNA follows: TGTGCCTGGAGTCCCGGTGGCCCCTACGAGCAGTACTTC. Amino acids: CAWSPGGPYEQYF. The variable domain in full, with the rest retrieved from reference TRBV30 and TRBJ2-7, is SQTIHQWPATLVQPVGSPLSLECTVEGTSNPNLYWYRQAAGRGLQLLFYSVGIGQISSEVPQNLSASRPQDRQFILSSKKLLLSDSGFYLCAWSPGGPYEQYFGPGTRLTVT.